This is a list of T cell receptor beta chains from one sample in a study of immune evolution from preneoplasia to lung adenocarcinoma. Sequenced by immunoSEQ multiplex PCR; TCRdb stores in-frame clones only, minus some. The table has thousands of clones, 81% seen once; the top ten hold around 8.3%. Specimen: FFPE invasive lung adenocarcinoma tissue. The receptor source for this set is a person aged 45 to 60 with lung adenocarcinoma. Both conserved end residues are part of each CDR3. The D gene is left open where the match is weak. Only some rows state a clone size, as once, few, many or a class for expanded clones.

TRBJ1-2 | - | TRBV6-5 | TRBD1 | 13 | TGTGCCAGCAGGGGGCAGGGGGTCACTGGCTACACCTTC | CASRGQGVTGYTF
TRBJ2-7 | - | TRBV15 | - | 12 | TGTGCCGGGCACTTTCCCTCCTACGAGCAGTACTTC | CAGHFPSYEQYF
TRBJ2-2 | - | TRBV7-2 | - | 14 | TGTGCCAGCAGCTCAGGACTTCTCGCCGGGGAGCTGTTTTTT | CASSSGLLAGELFF
TRBJ1-4 | - | TRBV10-2 | - | 13 | TGCGCCAGCAAGGCCTCGGGGGACGAAAAACTGTTTTTT | CASKASGDEKLFF
TRBJ2-7 | - | TRBV7-9 | - | 15 | TGTGCCAGCAGCTTAGGCCAAGGGAAAGCCTACGAGCAGTACTTC | CASSLGQGKAYEQYF
TRBJ2-6 | - | TRBV19 | TRBD1 | 21 | TGTGCCAGTAGCTCGCAAACCTCACGACAGGGGAAAAGGTCTGGGGCCAACGTCCTGACTTTC | CASSSQTSRQGKRSGANVLTF
TRBJ1-2 | - | TRBV2 | - | 13 | TGTGCCAGCAGTGGGGCAGGTTGGGATGGCTACACCTTC | CASSGAGWDGYTF
TRBJ2-1 | - | TRBV6-1 | TRBD1 | 13 | TGTGCCAGCAGCCTGGGACAGAACAATGAGCAGTTCTTC | CASSLGQNNEQFF
TRBJ1-5 | - | TRBV28 | TRBD1 | 14 | TGTGCCAGCAGAATGACAGGGGGTGGCCAGCCCCAGCATTTT | CASRMTGGGQPQHF
TRBJ1-2 | - | TRBV28 | TRBD1 | 15 | TGTGCCAGCACCCCGGGGGACAGACCCCGGAATGGCTACACCTTC | CASTPGDRPRNGYTF
TRBJ1-6 | - | TRBV6-1 | - | 15 | TGTGCCAGCAGTGGAGCTTTGATTCGGAATTCACCCCTCCACTTT | CASSGALIRNSPLHF
TRBJ2-7 | - | TRBV7-9 | - | 14 | TGTGCCAGCAGCTTTATACCGTTCCCCTACGAGCAGTACTTC | CASSFIPFPYEQYF
TRBJ2-7 | few | TRBV5-1 | - | 13 | TGCGCCAGCAGCTTGGCGGGGGCGACTGAGCAGTACTTC | CASSLAGATEQYF
TRBJ2-5 | - | TRBV5-4 | TRBD2 | 15 | TGTGCCAGCACCCGGGAGCGGGAGAGCCAAGAGACCCAGTACTTC | CASTRERESQETQYF
TRBJ1-2 | - | TRBV28 | - | 13 | TGTGCCAGCAGTTCCCGGGACCCAGAGGGCTACACCTTC | CASSSRDPEGYTF
TRBJ1-1 | - | TRBV6-5 | - | 13 | TGTGCCAGCAGGCAGGACATAGAAGCTGAAGCTTTCTTT | CASRQDIEAEAFF
TRBJ1-4 | - | TRBV6-5 | - | 14 | TGTGCCAGCAGTTATAGGGGGGTAGATGAAAAACTGTTTTTT | CASSYRGVDEKLFF
TRBJ2-5 | - | TRBV28 | - | 12 | TGTGCCAGCAGCATTAGGGGGGAGACCCAGTACTTC | CASSIRGETQYF
TRBJ2-7 | - | TRBV19 | TRBD1 | 15 | TGTGCCAGTAGTATAGGACAGGGGTCCTCCTACGAGCAGTACTTC | CASSIGQGSSYEQYF
TRBJ1-3 | - | TRBV19 | - | 14 | TGTGCCAGTAGTATCTCCAGGGCTGAAAACACCATATATTTT | CASSISRAENTIYF
TRBJ1-1 | - | TRBV2 | - | 16 | TGTGCCAGCAAGGCTCGGGGATGGAGACGGAACACTGAAGCTTTCTTT | CASKARGWRRNTEAFF
TRBJ1-5 | once | TRBV4-1 | - | 14 | TGCGCCAGCAGTCCCCGCGTTGGAAATCAGCCCCAGCATTTT | CASSPRVGNQPQHF
TRBJ2-7 | - | TRBV18 | TRBD2 | 13 | TGTGCCAGCTCACCAAGTCCTAGCGGGGAGCAGTACTTC | CASSPSPSGEQYF